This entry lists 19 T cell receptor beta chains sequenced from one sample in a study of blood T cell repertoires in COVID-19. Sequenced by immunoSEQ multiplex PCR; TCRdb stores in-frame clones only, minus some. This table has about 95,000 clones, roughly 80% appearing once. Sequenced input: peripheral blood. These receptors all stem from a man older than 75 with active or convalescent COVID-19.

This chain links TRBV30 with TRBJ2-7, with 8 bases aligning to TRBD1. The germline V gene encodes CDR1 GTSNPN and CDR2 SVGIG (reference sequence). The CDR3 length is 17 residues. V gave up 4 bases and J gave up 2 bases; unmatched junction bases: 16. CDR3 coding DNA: TGTGCCTGGACCCCTTTCGGACAGGGTGTTTTAGCCTACGAGCAGTACTTC. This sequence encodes CAWTPFGQGVLAYEQYF.

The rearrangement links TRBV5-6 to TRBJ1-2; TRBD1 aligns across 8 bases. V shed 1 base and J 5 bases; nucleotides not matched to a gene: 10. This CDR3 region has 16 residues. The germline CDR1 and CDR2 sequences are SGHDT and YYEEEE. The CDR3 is CASSLPGQGHRYGYTF. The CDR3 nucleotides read TGTGCCAGCAGCTTGCCTGGACAGGGCCACCGGTATGGCTACACCTTC.

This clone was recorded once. In DNA, the CDR3 is TGTGCCAGCTCATCGACAGCAGCGGGGGGCCCCTTCGCGAACACCGGGGAGCTGTTTTTT. This gives the protein CASSSTAAGGPFANTGELFF. The chain recombines TRBV18 with TRBJ2-2, with TRBD2 matching 9 bases. The ends lost 5 bases at V and 0 bases at J; junction bases unmatched: 16. The length of the CDR3 is 20 residues. Germline lookup yields CDR1 KGHSH and CDR2 LQKENI.

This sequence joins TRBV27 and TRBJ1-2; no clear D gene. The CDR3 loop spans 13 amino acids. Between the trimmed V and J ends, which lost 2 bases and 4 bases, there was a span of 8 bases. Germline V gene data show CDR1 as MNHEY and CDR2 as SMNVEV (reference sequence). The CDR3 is CASSLGGFYGYTF. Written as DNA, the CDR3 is TGTGCCAGCAGTTTAGGAGGGTTCTATGGCTACACCTTC.

The CDR3 DNA reads as TGCGCCAGCAGCTTGAGGCAGGGTTCGGGCGGTGGCTACACCTTC. This encodes CASSLRQGSGGGYTF. The J gene is TRBJ1-2, the V gene TRBV5-1, with D tentatively TRBD1 (5 bases). This CDR3 contains 15 residues. Deletions cut 1 base from V and 7 bases from J, with 17 bases between. Germline CDR1 reads SGHRS; CDR2 reads YFSETQ.

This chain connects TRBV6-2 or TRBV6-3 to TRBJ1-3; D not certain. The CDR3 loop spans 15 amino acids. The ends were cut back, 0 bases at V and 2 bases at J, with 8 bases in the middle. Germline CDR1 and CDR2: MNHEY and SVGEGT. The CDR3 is CASSYSRRPGNTIYF. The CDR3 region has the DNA TGTGCCAGCAGTTACTCTAGGCGGCCTGGAAACACCATATATTTT.

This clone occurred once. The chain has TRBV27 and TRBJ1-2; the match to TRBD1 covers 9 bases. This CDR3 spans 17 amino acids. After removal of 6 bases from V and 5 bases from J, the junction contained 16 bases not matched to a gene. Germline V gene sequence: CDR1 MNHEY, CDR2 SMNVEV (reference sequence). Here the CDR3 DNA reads TGTGCCAGCAGCCGTATTAACACCGGGACAGGGTCGTATGGCTACACCTTC. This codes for CASSRINTGTGSYGYTF.

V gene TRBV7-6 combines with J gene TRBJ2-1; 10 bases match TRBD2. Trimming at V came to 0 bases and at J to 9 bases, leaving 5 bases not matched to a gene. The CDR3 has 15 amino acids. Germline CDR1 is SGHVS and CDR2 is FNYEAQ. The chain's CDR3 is CASSLAGLALGEQFF. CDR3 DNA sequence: TGTGCCAGCAGCTTAGCGGGACTAGCGCTGGGTGAGCAGTTCTTC.

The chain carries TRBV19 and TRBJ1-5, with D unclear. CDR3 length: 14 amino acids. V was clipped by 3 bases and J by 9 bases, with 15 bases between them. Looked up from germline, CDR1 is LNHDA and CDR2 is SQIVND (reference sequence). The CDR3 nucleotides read TGTGCCAGTAGTATCCCGCTAGCTACTGGGCCCCAGCATTTT. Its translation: CASSIPLATGPQHF.

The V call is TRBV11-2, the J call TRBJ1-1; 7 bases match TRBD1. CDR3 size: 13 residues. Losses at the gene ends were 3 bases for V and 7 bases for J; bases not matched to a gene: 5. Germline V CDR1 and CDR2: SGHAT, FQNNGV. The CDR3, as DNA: TGTGCCAGCAGCTTTACAGGGGCTTATGAAGCTTTCTTT. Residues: CASSFTGAYEAFF.

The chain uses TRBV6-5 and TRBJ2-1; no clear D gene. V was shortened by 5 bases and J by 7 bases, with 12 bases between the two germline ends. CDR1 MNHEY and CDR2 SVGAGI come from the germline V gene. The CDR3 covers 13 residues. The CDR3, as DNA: TGTGCCAGCAGTCCCTCCCCTAGGAATGAGCAGTTCTTC. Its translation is CASSPSPRNEQFF.

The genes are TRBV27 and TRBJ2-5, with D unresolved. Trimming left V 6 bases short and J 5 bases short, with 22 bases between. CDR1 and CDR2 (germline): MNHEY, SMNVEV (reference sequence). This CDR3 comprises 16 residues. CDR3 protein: CASSPPWSSSLETQYF. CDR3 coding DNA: TGTGCCAGCAGCCCCCCCTGGAGTAGTTCTTTGGAGACCCAGTACTTC.

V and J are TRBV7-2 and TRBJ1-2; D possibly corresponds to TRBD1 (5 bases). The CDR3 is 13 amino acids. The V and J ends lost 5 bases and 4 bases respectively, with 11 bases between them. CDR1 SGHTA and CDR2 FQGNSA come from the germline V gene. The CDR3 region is CASSQDTVYGYTF. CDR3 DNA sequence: TGTGCCAGCAGCCAGGACACCGTCTATGGCTACACCTTC.

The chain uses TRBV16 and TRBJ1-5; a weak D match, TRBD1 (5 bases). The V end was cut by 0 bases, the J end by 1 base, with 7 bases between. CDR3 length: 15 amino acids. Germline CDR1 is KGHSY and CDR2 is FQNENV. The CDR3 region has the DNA TGTGCCAGCAGCCAATCGGGACTGAGCAATCAGCCCCAGCATTTT. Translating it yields CASSQSGLSNQPQHF.

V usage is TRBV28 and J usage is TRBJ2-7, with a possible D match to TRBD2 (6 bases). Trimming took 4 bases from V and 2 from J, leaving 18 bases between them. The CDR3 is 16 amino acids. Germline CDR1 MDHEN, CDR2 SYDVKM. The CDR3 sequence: CASSSALAGPAYEQYF. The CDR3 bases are TGTGCCAGCAGTTCCGCGCTTGCGGGGCCCGCCTACGAGCAGTACTTC. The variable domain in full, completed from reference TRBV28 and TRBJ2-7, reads DVKVTQSSRYLVKRTGEKVFLECVQDMDHENMFWYRQDPGLGLRLIYFSYDVKMKEKGDIPEGYSVSREKKERFSLILESASTNQTSMYLCASSSALAGPAYEQYFGPGTRLTVT.

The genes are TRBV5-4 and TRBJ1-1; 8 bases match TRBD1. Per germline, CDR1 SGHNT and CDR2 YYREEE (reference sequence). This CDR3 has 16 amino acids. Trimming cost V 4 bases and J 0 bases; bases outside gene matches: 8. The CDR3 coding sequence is TGTGCCAGCAGCAACGGACAGGGAAGGATGAACACTGAAGCTTTCTTT. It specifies CASSNGQGRMNTEAFF.

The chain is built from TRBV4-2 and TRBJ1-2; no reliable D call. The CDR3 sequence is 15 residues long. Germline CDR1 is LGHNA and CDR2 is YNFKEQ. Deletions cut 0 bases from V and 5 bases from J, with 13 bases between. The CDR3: CASSQDLDPRYGYTF. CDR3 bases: TGTGCCAGCAGCCAAGACCTAGACCCTCGGTATGGCTACACCTTC.

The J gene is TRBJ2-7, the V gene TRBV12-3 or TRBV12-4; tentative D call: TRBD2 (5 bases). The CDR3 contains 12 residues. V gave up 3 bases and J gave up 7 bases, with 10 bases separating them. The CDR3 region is CASSLSPGEQYF. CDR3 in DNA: TGTGCCAGCAGTTTGTCCCCGGGGGAGCAGTACTTC.

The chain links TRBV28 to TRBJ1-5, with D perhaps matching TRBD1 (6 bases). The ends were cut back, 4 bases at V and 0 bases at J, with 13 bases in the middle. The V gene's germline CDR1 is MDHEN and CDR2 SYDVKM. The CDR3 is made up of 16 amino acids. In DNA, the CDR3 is TGTGCCAGCAGTTCCCCCGGGACACATAGCAATCAGCCCCAGCATTTT. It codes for CASSSPGTHSNQPQHF.